A selection of T cell receptor beta chains follows, all from one sample in a study of blood T cell repertoires in COVID-19. TCRdb's copy holds only in-frame clones and misses some; the assay was immunoSEQ multiplex PCR. This sample has about 480,000 clones; around nine tenths occur once, and the top ten carry roughly 1.8%. The sequenced material came from PBMCs or T cells enriched from blood (not recorded which). These receptors originate from a woman younger than 35 with acute COVID-19. Both conserved end residues are part of each CDR3. The D gene is left open where the match is weak. Where a row states a size, it is once, few, many or the class of an expanded clone; other rows omit it.

NA	TRBV4-1	few	TRBJ2-2	TGCGCCAGCAGCTCCCCCAGGAACACCGGGGAGCTGTTTTTT	CASSSPRNTGELFF
NA	TRBV19	NA	TRBJ1-3	TGTGCCAGTCTTGCGGTTTCCATCGGGAAACACACCATATATTTT	CASLAVSIGKHTIYF
TRBD2	TRBV28	NA	TRBJ2-3	TGTGCCAGCAGCACTTTGGGTAGCGGGATAGTCGGTACGCAGTATTTT	CASSTLGSGIVGTQYF
TRBD1	TRBV2	NA	TRBJ2-7	TGTGCCAGCAGTGACGACAGGGGGCTCAACGAGCAGTACTTC	CASSDDRGLNEQYF
NA	TRBV11-2	NA	TRBJ2-1	TGTGCCAGCAGCTTTGGGCGGGGGCCTCACTACAATGAGCAGTTCTTC	CASSFGRGPHYNEQFF
NA	TRBV6-2/TRBV6-3	NA	TRBJ1-2	TGTGCCAGCAGTCAAGAGGGTGGCTACACCTTC	CASSQEGGYTF
TRBD2	TRBV9	NA	TRBJ2-1	TGTGCCAGCAGCGTCGGACTAGCGGGCTCCTACAATGAGCAGTTCTTC	CASSVGLAGSYNEQFF
TRBD2	TRBV9	once	TRBJ2-7	TGTGCCAGCAGCGTAGGGGCTAGCGGGAGTTCCTACGAGCAGTACTTC	CASSVGASGSSYEQYF
NA	TRBV27	NA	TRBJ1-1	TGTGCCAGCAGTTTATTAACAGGTGGTGCCACTGAAGCTTTCTTT	CASSLLTGGATEAFF
NA	TRBV18	NA	TRBJ1-1	TGTGCCAGCTCACCACAGTACAGGGATCGACCCACTGAAGCTTTCTTT	CASSPQYRDRPTEAFF
NA	TRBV6-6	once	TRBJ1-5	TGTGCCAGCAGAACAGGGACAAGCCATAGCAATCAGCCCCAGCATTTT	CASRTGTSHSNQPQHF
TRBD1	TRBV5-1	NA	TRBJ2-7	TGCGCCAGCGGGTTACACCTCCGACAGGGCATAATCTACGAGCAGTACTTC	CASGLHLRQGIIYEQYF
TRBD1	TRBV6-5	NA	TRBJ1-6	TGTGCCAGCAGTTCCGGGACAGGGTGGTCACCCCTCCACTTT	CASSSGTGWSPLHF
NA	TRBV18	NA	TRBJ1-1	TGTGCCAGCTCACCGGGATATGAGACAGTGGGCACTGAAGCTTTCTTT	CASSPGYETVGTEAFF
NA	TRBV5-1	NA	TRBJ1-2	TGCGCCAGCAGCTTGACAGTCTACTATGGCTACACCTTC	CASSLTVYYGYTF
TRBD2	TRBV19	few	TRBJ2-1	TGTGCCAGTAGTCCCCTAGCGGGAGGCACTGAGCAGTTCTTC	CASSPLAGGTEQFF
TRBD1	TRBV20-1	once	TRBJ1-5	TGCAGTGCGGCAGGGGGCGCCCAGCATTTT	CSAAGGAQHF
NA	TRBV11-2	NA	TRBJ2-7	TGTGCCAGCAGCTTGCGGTACGAGCAGTACTTC	CASSLRYEQYF
TRBD1	TRBV19	NA	TRBJ1-5	TGTGCCAGCTGGGGACAGCTTGAGAATCAGCCCCAGCATTTT	CASWGQLENQPQHF
NA	TRBV7-2	NA	TRBJ2-5	TGTGCCAGCAGCCAAAGAGGGGGAGTAGAGACCCAGTACTTC	CASSQRGGVETQYF
TRBD2	TRBV7-8	NA	TRBJ2-3	TGTGCCAGCAGCTCCCGAGCTAGCGGGGGGGCAGATACGCAGTATTTT	CASSSRASGGADTQYF
NA	TRBV15	NA	TRBJ2-1	TGTGCCACCAGCAGAGATCGCGGGACCCTCGGCTCCTACAATGAGCAGTTCTTC	CATSRDRGTLGSYNEQFF
NA	TRBV27	NA	TRBJ1-1	TGTGCCAGCAGTCTAACAGGGCCCGGAAACACTGAAGCTTTCTTT	CASSLTGPGNTEAFF
NA	TRBV5-8	NA	TRBJ1-5	TGTGCCAGCAGCTCCTCTAGGGGGGGGGCGCGGCCCCAGCATTTT	CASSSSRGGARPQHF
NA	TRBV10-3	NA	TRBJ2-5	TGTGCCACCTCAGATCTTGAAGAGACCCAGTACTTC	CATSDLEETQYF
TRBD1	TRBV6-4	NA	TRBJ1-5	TGTGCCAGCAGTGATCCGGACAGGGCAGATCAGCCCCAGCATTTT	CASSDPDRADQPQHF
TRBD1	TRBV6-5	NA	TRBJ1-3	TGTGCCAGCAGTTACGGGGACAGCCGTTTTGGAAACACCATATATTTT	CASSYGDSRFGNTIYF
TRBD1	TRBV19	NA	TRBJ1-1	TGTGCCAGTAGTCGACATGAACAGGGGGCTGGGGGTGAAGCTTTCTTT	CASSRHEQGAGGEAFF
NA	TRBV5-8	NA	TRBJ2-2	TGTGCCAGCAGCACCAAGGACAGACCCACCGGGGAGCTGTTTTTT	CASSTKDRPTGELFF
TRBD1	TRBV2	NA	TRBJ1-4	TGTGCCAGCAGCCAATCCGGACAGGGGAATCGAGGTGAAAAACTGTTTTTT	CASSQSGQGNRGEKLFF
NA	TRBV5-1	NA	TRBJ2-4	TGCGCCAGCAGCTCCCGGGAGACAGGGAAAAACATTCAGTACTTC	CASSSRETGKNIQYF
NA	TRBV27	once	TRBJ1-5	TGTGCCAGCAGTTTTGGGTCGAGAGGCCAGCCCCAGCATTTT	CASSFGSRGQPQHF
TRBD1	TRBV19	NA	TRBJ1-5	TGTGCCAGTAGTATACAGGGTTCGGACAGGGTGAGCAATCAGCCCCAGCATTTT	CASSIQGSDRVSNQPQHF
NA	TRBV7-9	NA	TRBJ1-1	TGTGCCAGCAGCTTAGGTATCGATCCTAATAACGGGGCTTTCTTT	CASSLGIDPNNGAFF